Below, one TCR beta chain is given with its context. TCRdb's table, derived via immunoSEQ multiplex PCR, lists solely in-frame clones and lacks some. Among 84,000 or so clones listed, about 93% were seen once. The data belong to a study of OX40 agonist ivuxolimab in advanced cancers. Looking at the study overall: Intravenous ivuxolimab at 0.01 to 10 mg/kg was given to patients every 2 weeks. Three partial responders included one hepatocellular carcinoma patient and two cutaneous melanoma patients.

CDR3 length equals 16 residues. Germline values: CDR1 SGHRS, CDR2 YFSETQ. Trimming took 4 bases from V and 6 from J, leaving 19 bases between them. The receptor was isolated from an adult with an advanced solid tumor such as melanoma, head and neck, liver or kidney cancer. The sample in question was CD4+ or CD8+ T cells sorted from blood, obtained in a trial of the OX40 agonist ivuxolimab. This sequence joins TRBV5-1 and TRBJ2-2, with D unclear. CDR3 bases: TGCGCCAGCAGCAGGGCAGTTGGCGGTTCCCCCGGGGAGCTGTTTTTT. Amino acid sequence: CASSRAVGGSPGELFF. Using reference TRBV5-1 and TRBJ2-2 for the parts outside the CDR3, the full variable domain is KAGVTQTPRYLIKTRGQQVTLSCSPISGHRSVSWYQQTPGQGLQFLFEYFSETQRNKGNFPGRFSGRQFSNSRSEMNVSTLELGDSALYLCASSRAVGGSPGELFFGEGSRLTVL.